The next 6 T cell receptor beta chains were all read from a single sample in a study of glioma-infiltrating T cells. The iRepertoire nested amplicon-rescue multiplex PCR amplified TCR alpha and beta CDR3s from RNA. TCRdb re-called the multiplex PCR reads through MiXCR, storing one row per CDR3 protein. The sample lists some 22,000 distinct CDR3 sequences, under 30% occurring once. The source material was glioma tissue, nonneoplastic brain tissue, or PBMCs (not recorded which). The receptors derive from a human donor with low-grade glioma or glioblastoma, undergoing nonglioma brain surgery, or in good health (not recorded which).

The CDR3 reads CACGQNQETQYF. CDR3 in DNA: TGTGCCTGTGGACAGAACCAAGAGACCCAGTACTTC. This chain uses TRBV2 with TRBJ2-5; D perhaps matches TRBD1 (6 bases). Germline V gene sequence: CDR1 SNHLY, CDR2 FYNNEI. The CDR3 is 12 residues long. Trimming cost V 11 bases and J 0 bases, with 10 bases left between them. Supplemented by reference TRBV2 and TRBJ2-5, the full variable domain reads EPEVTQTPSHQVTQMGQEVILRCVPISNHLYFYWYRQILGQKVEFLVSFYNNEISEKSEIFDDQFSVERPDGSNFTLKIRSTKLEDSAMYFCACGQNQETQYFGPGTRLLVL.

This clonotype was seen repeatedly, ten times or more. The rearrangement joins TRBV20-1 to TRBJ1-5; D ambiguous. Trimming took 0 bases from V and 15 from J, leaving 18 bases between them. CDR1 DFQATT and CDR2 SNEGSKA come from the germline V gene (reference sequence). The CDR3 extends over 13 amino acids. The CDR3 nucleotides read TGCAGTGCTAGAGATGGGGTAGGGCAGACCGCGCATTTT. It is translated as CSARDGVGQTAHF.

The chain has TRBV18 and TRBJ1-1; TRBD1 agrees at 8 bases. V shed 6 bases, J shed 5 bases, and the junction held 5 bases outside the gene matches. Germline CDR1 KGHSH, CDR2 LQKENI. This CDR3 has 13 residues. The CDR3 protein is CASSRTGRTEAFF. Written as DNA, the CDR3 is TGTGCCAGCTCCCGGACAGGGAGGACTGAAGCTTTCTTT.

This clonotype showed up many times. The V gene is TRBV7-3, the J gene TRBJ2-2; no definite D call. V was cut by 2 bases and J by 4 bases, with 5 bases left in between. This CDR3 region has 13 residues. Germline V gene sequence: CDR1 SGHTA, CDR2 FQGTGA. CDR3 in DNA: TGTGCCAGCAGCTTAGGCCCCACCGGGGAGCTGTTTTTT. Translation: CASSLGPTGELFF.

Of note for this clonotype: This sequence may be a read error, since a much larger clone differs from it by one base. This chain uses TRBV3-1 with TRBJ1-1; D call uncertain. Germline V gene lookup returns CDR1 LGHDT and CDR2 YNNKEL (reference sequence). V was pared by 2 bases and J by 6 bases, with 7 bases between. The CDR3 has 12 amino acids. CDR3 protein: CASSQTLAEAFF. CDR3 nucleotide sequence: TGTGCCAGCAGCCAAACGTTAGCTGAAGCTTTCTTT.

The chain recombines TRBV7-9 with TRBJ2-1; 7 nucleotides match TRBD2. The V gene end was trimmed by 2 bases and the J gene end by 9 bases; junction bases not matched to a gene: 4. This CDR3 has 13 residues. From germline, CDR1 is SEHNR and CDR2 FQNEAQ (reference sequence). The CDR3 sequence: CASSLRGEGEQFF. DNA of the CDR3: TGTGCCAGCAGCTTACGTGGGGAGGGTGAGCAGTTCTTC.